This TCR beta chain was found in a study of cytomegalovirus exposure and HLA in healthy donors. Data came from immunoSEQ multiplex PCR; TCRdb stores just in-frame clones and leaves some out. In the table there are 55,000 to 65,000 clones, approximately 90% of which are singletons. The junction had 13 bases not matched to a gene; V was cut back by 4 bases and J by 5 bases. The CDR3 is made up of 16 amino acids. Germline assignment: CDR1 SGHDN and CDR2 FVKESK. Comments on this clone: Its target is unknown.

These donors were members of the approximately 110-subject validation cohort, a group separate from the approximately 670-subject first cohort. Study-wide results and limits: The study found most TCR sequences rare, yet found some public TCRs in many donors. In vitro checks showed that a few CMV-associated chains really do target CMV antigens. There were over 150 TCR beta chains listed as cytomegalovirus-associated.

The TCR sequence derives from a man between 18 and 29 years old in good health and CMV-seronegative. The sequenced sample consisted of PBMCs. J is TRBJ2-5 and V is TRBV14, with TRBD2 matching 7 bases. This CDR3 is CASSLRQGGSWETQYF. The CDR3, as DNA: TGTGCCAGCAGCCTCCGGCAGGGCGGGAGTTGGGAGACCCAGTACTTC.